Sequencing of this T cell receptor beta chain was carried out in a study of CD8 T cells in ankylosing spondylitis. Remarks on this clonotype: Its antigen remains unknown.

Regarding the study as a whole: Seemingly distinctive of ankylosing spondylitis blood was a TCR beta motif formed by eight highly homologous variants.

The germline V gene has CDR1 MNHEY and CDR2 SMNVEV (reference sequence). V lost 5 bases and J lost 10, with 21 bases in between. The CDR3 is 15 amino acids. The TCR beta libraries were generated through quantitative 5'-RACE incorporating molecular barcodes. TCRdb fed the 5' RACE reads into MiXCR, producing one record per CDR3 protein. The sample yields roughly 700,000 distinct CDR3 sequences, around 19% seen once. The clonotype comes from a male donor with ankylosing spondylitis. The J gene is TRBJ2-1, the V gene TRBV27, with D perhaps matching TRBD2 (5 bases). Sequencing used blood, either unsorted or a sorted T cell fraction (not recorded which). This CDR3 reads CASSELGEVFAEQFF. Written as DNA, the CDR3 is TGTGCCAGCAGTGAACTAGGCGAGGTGTTTGCGGAGCAGTTCTTC.